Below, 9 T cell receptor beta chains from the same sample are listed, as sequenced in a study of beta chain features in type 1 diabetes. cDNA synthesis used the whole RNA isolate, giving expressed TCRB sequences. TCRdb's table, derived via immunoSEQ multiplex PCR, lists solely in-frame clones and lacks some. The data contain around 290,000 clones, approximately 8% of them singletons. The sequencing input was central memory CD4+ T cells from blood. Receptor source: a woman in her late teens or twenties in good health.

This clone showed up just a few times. CDR3 sequence (DNA): TGTGCCAGCAGCTTTCGGACAGCGGGCAATCAGCCCCAGCATTTT. Encoded protein: CASSFRTAGNQPQHF. The V call is TRBV28, the J call TRBJ1-5; D perhaps matches TRBD1 (6 bases). CDR3 length equals 15 residues. Looked up from germline, CDR1 is MDHEN and CDR2 is SYDVKM. V shed 6 bases and J shed 2 bases, with 14 bases lying between them.

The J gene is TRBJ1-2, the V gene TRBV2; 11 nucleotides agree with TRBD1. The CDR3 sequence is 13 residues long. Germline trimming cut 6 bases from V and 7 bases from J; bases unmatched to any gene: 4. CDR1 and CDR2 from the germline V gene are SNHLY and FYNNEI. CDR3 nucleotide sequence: TGTGCCAGCAGGACCGGGACAGGGGGTGGCTACACCTTC. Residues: CASRTGTGGGYTF.

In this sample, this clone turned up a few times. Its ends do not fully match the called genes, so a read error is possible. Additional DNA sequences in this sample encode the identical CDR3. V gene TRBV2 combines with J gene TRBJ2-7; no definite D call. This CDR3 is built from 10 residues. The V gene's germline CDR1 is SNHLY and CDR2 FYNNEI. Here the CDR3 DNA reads TGTGCCAGCGGTGATTACGAGCAGTACTTC. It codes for CASGDYEQYF.

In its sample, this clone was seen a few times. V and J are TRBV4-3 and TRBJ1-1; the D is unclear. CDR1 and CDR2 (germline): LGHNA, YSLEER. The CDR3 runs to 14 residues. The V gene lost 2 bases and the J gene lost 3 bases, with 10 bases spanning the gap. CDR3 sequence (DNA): TGCGCCAGCAGCCAATTGGCGGAGGACACTGAAGCTTTCTTT. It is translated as CASSQLAEDTEAFF.

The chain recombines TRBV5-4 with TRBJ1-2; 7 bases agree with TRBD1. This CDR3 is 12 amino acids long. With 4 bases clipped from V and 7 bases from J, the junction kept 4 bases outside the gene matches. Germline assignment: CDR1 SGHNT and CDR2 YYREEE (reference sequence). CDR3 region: CASSIDRVGYTF. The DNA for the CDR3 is TGTGCCAGCAGCATAGACAGGGTTGGCTACACCTTC.

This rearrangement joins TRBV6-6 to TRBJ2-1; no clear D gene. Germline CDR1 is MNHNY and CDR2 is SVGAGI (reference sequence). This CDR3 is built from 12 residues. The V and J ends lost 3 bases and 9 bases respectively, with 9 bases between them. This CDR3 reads CASSYSGREQFF. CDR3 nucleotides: TGTGCCAGCAGTTATTCCGGCCGTGAGCAGTTCTTC.

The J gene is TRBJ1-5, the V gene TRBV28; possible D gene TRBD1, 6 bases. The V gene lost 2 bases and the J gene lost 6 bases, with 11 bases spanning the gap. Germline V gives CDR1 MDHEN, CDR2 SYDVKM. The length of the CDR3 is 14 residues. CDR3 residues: CASSLGGGGQPQHF. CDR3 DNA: TGTGCCAGCAGTTTAGGAGGGGGTGGTCAGCCCCAGCATTTT.

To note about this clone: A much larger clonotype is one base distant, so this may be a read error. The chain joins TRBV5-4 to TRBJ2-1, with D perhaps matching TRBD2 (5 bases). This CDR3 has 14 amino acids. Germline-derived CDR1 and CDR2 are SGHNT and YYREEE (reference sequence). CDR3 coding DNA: TGTGCCAGCAGAGAGGGATCGACGGACCATGAGCAGCTCTTC. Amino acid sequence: CASREGSTDHEQLF.

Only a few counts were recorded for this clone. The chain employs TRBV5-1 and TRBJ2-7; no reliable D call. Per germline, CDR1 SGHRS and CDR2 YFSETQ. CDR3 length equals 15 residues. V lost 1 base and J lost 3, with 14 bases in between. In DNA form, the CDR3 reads TGCGCCAGCAGCTTGTTTCAGGATACATACTACGAGCAGTACGTC. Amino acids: CASSLFQDTYYEQYV.